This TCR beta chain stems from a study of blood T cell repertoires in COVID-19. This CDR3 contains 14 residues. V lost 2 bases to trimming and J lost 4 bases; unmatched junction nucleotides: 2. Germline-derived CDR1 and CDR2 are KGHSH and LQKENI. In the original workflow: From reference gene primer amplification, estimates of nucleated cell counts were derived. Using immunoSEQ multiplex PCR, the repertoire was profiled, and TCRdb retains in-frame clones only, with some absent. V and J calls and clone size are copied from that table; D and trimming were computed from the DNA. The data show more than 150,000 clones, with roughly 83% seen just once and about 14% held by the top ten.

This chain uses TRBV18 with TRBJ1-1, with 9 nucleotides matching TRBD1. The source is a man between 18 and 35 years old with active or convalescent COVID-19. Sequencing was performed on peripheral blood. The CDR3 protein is CASSPETGGTEAFF. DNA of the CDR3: TGTGCCAGCTCACCAGAGACAGGGGGCACTGAAGCTTTCTTT.